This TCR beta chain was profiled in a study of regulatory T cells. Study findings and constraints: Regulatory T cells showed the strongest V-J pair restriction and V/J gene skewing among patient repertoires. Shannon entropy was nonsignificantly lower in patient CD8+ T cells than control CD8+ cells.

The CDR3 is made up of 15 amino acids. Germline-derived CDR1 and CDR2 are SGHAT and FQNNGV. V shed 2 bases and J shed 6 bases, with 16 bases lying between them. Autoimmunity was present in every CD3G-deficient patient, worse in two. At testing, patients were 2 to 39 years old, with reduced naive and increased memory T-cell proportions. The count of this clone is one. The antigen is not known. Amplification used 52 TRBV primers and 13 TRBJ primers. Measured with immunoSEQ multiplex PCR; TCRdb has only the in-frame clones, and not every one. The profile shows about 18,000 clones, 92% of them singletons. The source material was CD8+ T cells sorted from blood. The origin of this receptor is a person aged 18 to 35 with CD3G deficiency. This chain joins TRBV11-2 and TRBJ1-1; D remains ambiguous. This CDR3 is CASSLTAGYGAEAFF. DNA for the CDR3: TGTGCCAGCAGCTTAACCGCAGGCTATGGGGCTGAAGCTTTCTTT.